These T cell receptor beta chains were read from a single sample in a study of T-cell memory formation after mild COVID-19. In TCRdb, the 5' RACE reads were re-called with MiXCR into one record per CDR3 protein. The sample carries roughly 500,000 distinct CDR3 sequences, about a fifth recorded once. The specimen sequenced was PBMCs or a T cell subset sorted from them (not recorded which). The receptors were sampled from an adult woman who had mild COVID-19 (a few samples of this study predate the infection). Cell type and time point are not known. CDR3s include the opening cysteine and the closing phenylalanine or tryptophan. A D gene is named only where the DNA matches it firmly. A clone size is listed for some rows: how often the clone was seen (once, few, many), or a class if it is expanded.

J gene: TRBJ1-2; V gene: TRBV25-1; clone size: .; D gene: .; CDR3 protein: CASSEGVLTGDGYTF; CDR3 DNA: TGTGCCAGCAGTGAAGGAGTCCTGACTGGGGATGGCTACACCTTC
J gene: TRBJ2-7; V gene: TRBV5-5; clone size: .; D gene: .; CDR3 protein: CASSSDPSVLYTATYEQYF; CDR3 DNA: TGTGCCAGCAGCTCCGACCCCAGTGTGTTATACACCGCAACCTACGAGCAGTACTTC
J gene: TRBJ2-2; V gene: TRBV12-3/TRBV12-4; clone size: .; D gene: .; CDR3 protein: CASRYRVTGELFF; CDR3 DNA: TGTGCCAGCAGATACAGGGTAACCGGGGAGCTGTTTTTT
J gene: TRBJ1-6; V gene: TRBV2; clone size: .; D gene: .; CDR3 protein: CASSEGISLNSPLHF; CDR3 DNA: TGTGCCAGCAGTGAGGGGATATCCCTCAATTCACCCCTCCACTTT
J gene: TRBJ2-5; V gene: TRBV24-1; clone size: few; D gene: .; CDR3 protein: CATSDKGSRQETQYF; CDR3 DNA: TGTGCCACCAGTGACAAGGGCTCAAGACAAGAGACCCAGTACTTC
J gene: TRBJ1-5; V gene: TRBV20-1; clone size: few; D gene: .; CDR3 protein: CSAGQSNQPQHF; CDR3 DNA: TGCAGTGCCGGACAGAGCAATCAGCCCCAGCATTTT
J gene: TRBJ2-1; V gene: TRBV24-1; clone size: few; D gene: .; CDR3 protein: CATSGTAYNEQFF; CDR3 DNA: TGTGCCACCAGTGGTACAGCCTACAATGAGCAGTTCTTC
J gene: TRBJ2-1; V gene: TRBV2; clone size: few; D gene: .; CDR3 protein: CASSEAGLAIYNEQFF; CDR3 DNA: TGTGCCAGCAGTGAAGCCGGGCTAGCAATCTACAATGAGCAGTTCTTC
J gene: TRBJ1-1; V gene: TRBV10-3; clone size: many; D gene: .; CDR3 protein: CAIRGPGRNTEAFF; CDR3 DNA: TGTGCCATCAGGGGGCCGGGCCGGAACACTGAAGCTTTCTTT
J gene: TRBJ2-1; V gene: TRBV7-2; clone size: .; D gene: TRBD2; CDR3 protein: CASSPGLAWVVQFF; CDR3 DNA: TGTGCCAGCAGCCCCGGACTAGCGTGGGTGGTGCAGTTCTTC
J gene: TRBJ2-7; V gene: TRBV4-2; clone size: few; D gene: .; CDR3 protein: CASSQVTRGTYEQYF; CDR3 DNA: TGTGCCAGCAGCCAAGTCACCCGGGGAACCTACGAGCAGTACTTC
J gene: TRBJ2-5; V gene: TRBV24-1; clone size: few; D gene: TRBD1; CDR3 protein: CATSDNAGTAGETQYF; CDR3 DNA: TGTGCCACCAGTGATAACGCCGGGACAGCCGGGGAGACCCAGTACTTC